The 28 T cell receptor beta chains presented below share a single source sample, sequenced in a study of monozygotic twins with inflammatory bowel disease. TCRdb reprocessed the 5' RACE reads and reports one entry per CDR3 protein, with no DNA. Its table lists some 330,000 distinct CDR3 sequences. Sequenced material: blood. The receptors were sampled from a human donor with ulcerative colitis or Crohn's disease, or a healthy co-twin of an affected twin (not recorded which).

The chain carries TRBV6-5 and TRBJ1-1; TCRdb's assignment of TRBD1 cannot be checked, as there is no DNA. The CDR3 extends over 13 amino acids. Germline V CDR1 and CDR2: MNHEY, SVGAGI. The CDR3: CASSRLGTVEAFF.

V gene TRBV5-1 combines with J gene TRBJ2-7; the TCRdb D gene call, TRBD2, has no DNA to confirm it. CDR1 and CDR2 (germline): SGHRS, YFSETQ. The CDR3 totals 15 residues. This CDR3 reads CASSLVLADAYEQYF.

The chain is built from TRBV27 and TRBJ2-5; as DNA is missing, the TRBD1 call by TCRdb cannot be tested. The germline gives CDR1 MNHEY, CDR2 SMNVEV (reference sequence). The CDR3 is 17 residues long. CDR3 loop: CASTDGTGARSLETQYF.

This chain uses TRBV7-2 with TRBJ1-2; checking the TCRdb D call of TRBD1 is not possible without DNA. CDR1 SGHTA and CDR2 FQGNSA come from the germline V gene. CDR3 length equals 16 residues. The chain's CDR3 is CASSPYSTGKVWGYTF. Based on the CDR3 plus reference TRBV7-2 and TRBJ1-2, the full variable domain is GAGVSQSPSNKVTEKGKDVELRCDPISGHTALYWYRQSLGQGLEFLIYFQGNSAPDKSGLPSDRFSAERTGGSVSTLTIQRTQQEDSAVYLCASSPYSTGKVWGYTFGSGTRLTVV.

The chain recombines TRBV19 with TRBJ2-7; the TCRdb call, TRBD1, lacks DNA for checking. The CDR3 is made up of 15 amino acids. Germline CDR1 LNHDA, CDR2 SQIVND (reference sequence). This chain's CDR3 is CASSQGNLRVYEQYF.

The chain uses TRBV5-1 and TRBJ2-7; the TRBD2 assignment by TCRdb is unverifiable without DNA. The V gene's germline CDR1 is SGHRS and CDR2 YFSETQ. The CDR3 consists of 14 residues. The CDR3 reads CASSQEGLVAEQYF.

The V and J genes are TRBV5-1 and TRBJ2-1; TCRdb returns TRBD1, unconfirmable since there is no DNA. The CDR3 runs 16 residues. Germline loops: CDR1 SGHRS, CDR2 YFSETQ. CDR3 loop: CASSIQGTGGLNEQFF.

The chain links TRBV20-1 to TRBJ2-3; the TCRdb call, TRBD2, lacks DNA for checking. CDR1 is DFQATT, CDR2 SNEGSKA, per germline (reference sequence). This CDR3 contains 14 residues. The CDR3 is CSARSSGHTDTQYF.

This CDR3 is CASSFRRVGTEAFF. The V and J genes are TRBV27 and TRBJ1-1; TCRdb returns TRBD1, unconfirmable since there is no DNA. CDR1 and CDR2 from the germline V gene are MNHEY and SMNVEV (reference sequence). The CDR3 consists of 14 residues.

The chain has TRBV5-1 and TRBJ2-1; no DNA is available, so the TRBD2 call from TCRdb remains unchecked. The germline gives CDR1 SGHRS, CDR2 YFSETQ. The CDR3 runs 15 residues. CDR3 residues: CASSEGTSNLSGQFF.

The rearrangement joins TRBV18 to TRBJ1-1; without DNA, the TCRdb call of TRBD1 cannot be checked. This CDR3 contains 13 residues. In germline, CDR1 is KGHSH, CDR2 LQKENI. CDR3: CASSWTPNTEAFF. Looking up the rest from reference TRBV18 and TRBJ1-1 gives the full variable domain: NAGVMQNPRHLVRRRGQEARLRCSPMKGHSHVYWYRQLPEEGLKFMVYLQKENIIDESGMPKERFSAEFPKEGPSILRIQQVVRGDSAAYFCASSWTPNTEAFFGQGTRLTVV.

The V call is TRBV25-1, the J call TRBJ2-7; absent DNA, TCRdb's TRBD1 call cannot be checked. The CDR3 extends over 16 amino acids. CDR1 and CDR2 from the germline V gene are MGHDK and SYGVNS. CDR3: CASNGQGVGGGYEQYF.

The chain joins TRBV9 to TRBJ1-6. Germline V lookup: CDR1 SGDLS, CDR2 YYNGEE. This CDR3 comprises 15 residues. This CDR3 reads CASSGLQALNSPLHF. The entire variable domain, with the rest obtained from reference TRBV9 and TRBJ1-6, is as follows: DSGVTQTPKHLITATGQRVTLRCSPRSGDLSVYWYQQSLDQGLQFLIQYYNGEERAKGNILERFSAQQFPDLHSELNLSSLELGDSALYFCASSGLQALNSPLHFGNGTRLTVT.

The chain recombines TRBV27 with TRBJ2-3; TCRdb calls TRBD2, which cannot be checked without DNA. Per the germline V gene, CDR1 is MNHEY and CDR2 is SMNVEV (reference sequence). The CDR3 has 16 amino acids. This CDR3 reads CASRGSDSGSRHTQYF.

The V call is TRBV20-1, the J call TRBJ2-7; there is no DNA to check the TCRdb D call of TRBD1. This CDR3 is built from 14 residues. CDR1 and CDR2 from the germline V gene are DFQATT and SNEGSKA (reference sequence). The CDR3: CSARDPRWGYEQYF.

The chain recombines TRBV18 with TRBJ1-6; TCRdb gives TRBD1 as the D gene, but with no DNA this cannot be confirmed. Germline values: CDR1 KGHSH, CDR2 LQKENI. CDR3 length equals 16 residues. CDR3: CASSPVGGVGNSPLHF.

The gene calls are TRBV13 and TRBJ2-2; absent DNA, TCRdb's TRBD2 call cannot be checked. The germline CDR1 and CDR2 sequences are PRHDT and FYEKMQ (reference sequence). The length of the CDR3 is 15 residues. The CDR3 sequence: CASSIPRDFTGELFF.

The chain employs TRBV5-1 and TRBJ2-1; as DNA is missing, the TRBD1 call by TCRdb cannot be tested. Germline V gives CDR1 SGHRS, CDR2 YFSETQ. The CDR3 has 15 amino acids. The CDR3 sequence: CASSYREGPYNEQFF. Filled out from reference TRBV5-1 and TRBJ2-1, the complete variable domain reads KAGVTQTPRYLIKTRGQQVTLSCSPISGHRSVSWYQQTPGQGLQFLFEYFSETQRNKGNFPGRFSGRQFSNSRSEMNVSTLELGDSALYLCASSYREGPYNEQFFGPGTRLTVL.

V gene TRBV12-3 or TRBV12-4 combines with J gene TRBJ2-7; TCRdb's assignment of TRBD2 cannot be checked, as there is no DNA. The CDR3 has 14 amino acids. The CDR3 loop reads CASSPLAGNYEQYF.

The rearrangement links TRBV4-2 to TRBJ1-2. This CDR3 contains 15 residues. CDR1 and CDR2 from the germline V gene are LGHNA and YNFKEQ. CDR3 amino acids: CASSQERVTNYGYTF.

The chain recombines TRBV2 with TRBJ2-3. The CDR3 is 14 residues long. CDR1 is SNHLY, CDR2 FYNNEI, per germline. The CDR3: CASRETRNTDTQYF.

The rearrangement links TRBV6-1 to TRBJ2-7; checking the TCRdb D call of TRBD2 is not possible without DNA. The CDR3 contains 14 residues. Looked up from germline, CDR1 is MNHNS and CDR2 is SASEGT. The CDR3 sequence: CASRALERGYEQYF.

The chain employs TRBV14 and TRBJ2-5; TCRdb names TRBD1, which stays unverified in the absence of DNA. Germline CDR1 and CDR2: SGHDN and FVKESK. The CDR3 extends over 16 amino acids. CDR3: CASSQLNRGRGETQYF.

The chain carries TRBV19 and TRBJ2-1. Per germline, CDR1 LNHDA and CDR2 SQIVND (reference sequence). This CDR3 has 17 amino acids. The CDR3 here is CASSIGRLRSSYNEQFF. The whole variable domain, remainder taken from reference TRBV19 and TRBJ2-1, is DGGITQSPKYLFRKEGQNVTLSCEQNLNHDAMYWYRQDPGQGLRLIYYSQIVNDFQKGDIAEGYSVSREKKESFPLTVTSAQKNPTAFYLCASSIGRLRSSYNEQFFGPGTRLTVL.

The chain links TRBV7-2 to TRBJ2-3. Germline V gives CDR1 SGHTA, CDR2 FQGNSA. The CDR3 is 14 residues long. The CDR3: CASSLDARTDTQYF.

V gene TRBV28 combines with J gene TRBJ2-7. Germline CDR1 is MDHEN and CDR2 is SYDVKM. This CDR3 is 13 amino acids long. This CDR3 is CASSLSDWNEQYF.

This chain connects TRBV27 to TRBJ1-4; TCRdb gives TRBD1 as the D gene, but with no DNA this cannot be confirmed. This CDR3 region has 17 residues. The V gene's germline CDR1 is MNHEY and CDR2 SMNVEV (reference sequence). The CDR3: CASSPRGGRVGNEKLFF.

The chain couples TRBV5-1 to TRBJ2-7. The germline V gene has CDR1 SGHRS and CDR2 YFSETQ. This CDR3 has 12 residues. CDR3 protein: CASSRGAYEQYF.